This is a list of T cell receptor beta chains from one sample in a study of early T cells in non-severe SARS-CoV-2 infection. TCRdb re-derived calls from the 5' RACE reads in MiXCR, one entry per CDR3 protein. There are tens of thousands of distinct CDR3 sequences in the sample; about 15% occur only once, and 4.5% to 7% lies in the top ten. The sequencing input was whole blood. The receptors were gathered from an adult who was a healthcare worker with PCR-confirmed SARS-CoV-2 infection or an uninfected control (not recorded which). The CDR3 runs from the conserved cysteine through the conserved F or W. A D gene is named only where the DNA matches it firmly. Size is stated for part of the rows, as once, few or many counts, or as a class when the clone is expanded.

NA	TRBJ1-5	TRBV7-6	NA	TGTGCCAGCAGCTTATGGGGGGCCCCGGATCAGCCCCAGCATTTT	CASSLWGAPDQPQHF
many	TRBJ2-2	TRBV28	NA	TGTGCCAGCAGTCCACAGACTGCGGTCACCGGGGAGCTGTTTTTT	CASSPQTAVTGELFF
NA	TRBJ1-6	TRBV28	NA	TGTGCCAGCAGCCTTGGCGGGGACGGAGTACCCCTCCACTTT	CASSLGGDGVPLHF
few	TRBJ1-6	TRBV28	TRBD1	TGTGCCAGCAGTGGGGGACAGGGTCCCCGTAATTCACCCCTCCACTTT	CASSGGQGPRNSPLHF
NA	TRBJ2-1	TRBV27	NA	TGTGCCAGCAGACGCATTTACTCCTACAATGAGCAGTTCTTC	CASRRIYSYNEQFF
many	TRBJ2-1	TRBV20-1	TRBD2	TGCAGTGCCAAGACTAGCGGGAATTACAATGAGCAGTTCTTC	CSAKTSGNYNEQFF
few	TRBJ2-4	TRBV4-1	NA	TGCGCCAGCAGCCGCAGGACAGATCAAGCAAACATTCAGTACTTC	CASSRRTDQANIQYF
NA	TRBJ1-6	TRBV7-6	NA	TGTGCCAGCAGCCGGCAGGGCCCATTTCCCCTCCACTTT	CASSRQGPFPLHF
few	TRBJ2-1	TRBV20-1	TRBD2	TGCAGTGCTAGAGGGACTAGCGGGTCCTACAATGAGCAGTTCTTC	CSARGTSGSYNEQFF
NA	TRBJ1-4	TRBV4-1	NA	TGCGCCAGCAGCCACCCGTTAAGTGACCTTAATGAAAAACTGTTTTTT	CASSHPLSDLNEKLFF
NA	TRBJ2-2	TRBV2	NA	TGTGCCAGCAGAGCACATCCGGGCGCCGGGGAGCTGTTTTTT	CASRAHPGAGELFF